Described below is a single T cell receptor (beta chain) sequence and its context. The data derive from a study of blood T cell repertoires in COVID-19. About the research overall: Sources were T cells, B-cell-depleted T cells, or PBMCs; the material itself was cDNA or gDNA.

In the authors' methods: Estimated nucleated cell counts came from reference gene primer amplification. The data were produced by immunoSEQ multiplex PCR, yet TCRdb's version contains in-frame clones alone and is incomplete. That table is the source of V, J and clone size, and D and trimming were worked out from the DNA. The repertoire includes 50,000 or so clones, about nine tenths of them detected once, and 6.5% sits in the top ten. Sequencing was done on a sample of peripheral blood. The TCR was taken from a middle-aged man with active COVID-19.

CDR3 coding DNA: TGTGCCAGCAGTGTAAAAGTAGGCGGGACAGGGTTTCAAGGAAGCTACGAGCAGTACTTC. Its protein is CASSVKVGGTGFQGSYEQYF. The gene calls are TRBV2 and TRBJ2-7, with 9 positions matching TRBD1. J gave up 3 bases and V 4 bases, and 22 bases lay outside the gene matches. Germline V gives CDR1 SNHLY, CDR2 FYNNEI. This CDR3 contains 20 residues. The whole variable domain, remainder taken from reference TRBV2 and TRBJ2-7, is EPEVTQTPSHQVTQMGQEVILRCVPISNHLYFYWYRQILGQKVEFLVSFYNNEISEKSEIFDDQFSVERPDGSNFTLKIRSTKLEDSAMYFCASSVKVGGTGFQGSYEQYFGPGTRLTVT.